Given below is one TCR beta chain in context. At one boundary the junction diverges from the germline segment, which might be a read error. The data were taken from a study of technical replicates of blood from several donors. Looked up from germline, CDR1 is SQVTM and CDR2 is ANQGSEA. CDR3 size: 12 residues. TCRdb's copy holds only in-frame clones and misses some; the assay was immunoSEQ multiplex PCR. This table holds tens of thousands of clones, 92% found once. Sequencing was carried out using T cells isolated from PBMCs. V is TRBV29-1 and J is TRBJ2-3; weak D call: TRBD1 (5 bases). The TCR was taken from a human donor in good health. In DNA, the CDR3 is TGCAGCCTTGAGACAGGCACAGATACGCAGTATTTT. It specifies CSLETGTDTQYF.